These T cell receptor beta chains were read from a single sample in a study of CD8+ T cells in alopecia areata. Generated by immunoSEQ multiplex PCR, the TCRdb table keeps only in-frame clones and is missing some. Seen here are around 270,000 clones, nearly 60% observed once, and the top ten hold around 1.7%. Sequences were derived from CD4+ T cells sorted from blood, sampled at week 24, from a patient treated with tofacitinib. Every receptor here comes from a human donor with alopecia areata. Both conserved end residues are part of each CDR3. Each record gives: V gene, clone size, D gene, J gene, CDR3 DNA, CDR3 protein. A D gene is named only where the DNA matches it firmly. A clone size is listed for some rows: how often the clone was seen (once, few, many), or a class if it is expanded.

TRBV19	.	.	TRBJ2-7	TGTGCCAGTAGCCCGGATCCCTTCGTGTTCTACGAGCAGTACTTC	CASSPDPFVFYEQYF
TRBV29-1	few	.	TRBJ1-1	TGCAGCGCAGGGGTTGGCATGAACACTGAAGCTTTCTTT	CSAGVGMNTEAFF
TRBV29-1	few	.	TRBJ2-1	TGCAGCGTTGAGGAGGGGCATGAGCAGTTCTTC	CSVEEGHEQFF
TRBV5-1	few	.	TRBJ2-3	TGCGCCAGCACCACCCAGAGCCGGGGAGATACGCAGTATTTT	CASTTQSRGDTQYF
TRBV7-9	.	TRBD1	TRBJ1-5	TGTGCCAGCAGTTCAGGACAGGTTGGCCGGTATAGCAATCAGCCCCAGCATTTT	CASSSGQVGRYSNQPQHF
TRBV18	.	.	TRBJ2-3	TGTGCCAGCTCACGCACAGATACGCAGTATTTT	CASSRTDTQYF
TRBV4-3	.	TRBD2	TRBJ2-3	TGCGCCAGCAGCCAAGTTGGGCAAACTAGCGGGGCGCAGTATTTT	CASSQVGQTSGAQYF
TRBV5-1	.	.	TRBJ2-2	TGCGCCAGCAGCTTGGAAGGGGGGCACGGCACCGGGGAGCTGTTTTTT	CASSLEGGHGTGELFF
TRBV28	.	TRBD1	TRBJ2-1	TGTGCCACCTTGAGATACCCCAGGGGGCGAGGGAATGAGCAGTTCTTC	CATLRYPRGRGNEQFF
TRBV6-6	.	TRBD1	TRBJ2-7	TGTGCCAGCAGTTACTCGATCCCAGGGGGCATCGAGCAGTACTTC	CASSYSIPGGIEQYF
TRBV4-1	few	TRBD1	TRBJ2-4	TGCGCCAGCAGCGATCGGACAGGGTACGAGAACATTCAGTACTTC	CASSDRTGYENIQYF
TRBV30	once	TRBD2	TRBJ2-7	TGTGCCTGGAGTGCCCGACTAGCGGGGGACGAGCAGTACTTC	CAWSARLAGDEQYF
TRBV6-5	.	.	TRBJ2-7	TGTGCCAGTTCGCTGGCGGGACTTGCCTACGAGCAGTACTTC	CASSLAGLAYEQYF
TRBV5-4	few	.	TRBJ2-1	TGTGCCAGCAGCAAACAGGGCAACTCCTACAATGAGCAGTTCTTC	CASSKQGNSYNEQFF
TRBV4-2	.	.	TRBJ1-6	TGTGCCAGCAGCCAAGAGTGGAGACAGAGCTCCTATAATTCACCCCTCCACTTT	CASSQEWRQSSYNSPLHF
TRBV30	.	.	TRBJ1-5	TGTGCCTGGAGTGTATCCCTAGGGGGGGCCAATCAGCCCCAGCATTTT	CAWSVSLGGANQPQHF
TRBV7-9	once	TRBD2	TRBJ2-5	TGTGCCAGCAGCTTTAGCGGGGGGCAACCCCAAGAGACCCAGTACTTC	CASSFSGGQPQETQYF